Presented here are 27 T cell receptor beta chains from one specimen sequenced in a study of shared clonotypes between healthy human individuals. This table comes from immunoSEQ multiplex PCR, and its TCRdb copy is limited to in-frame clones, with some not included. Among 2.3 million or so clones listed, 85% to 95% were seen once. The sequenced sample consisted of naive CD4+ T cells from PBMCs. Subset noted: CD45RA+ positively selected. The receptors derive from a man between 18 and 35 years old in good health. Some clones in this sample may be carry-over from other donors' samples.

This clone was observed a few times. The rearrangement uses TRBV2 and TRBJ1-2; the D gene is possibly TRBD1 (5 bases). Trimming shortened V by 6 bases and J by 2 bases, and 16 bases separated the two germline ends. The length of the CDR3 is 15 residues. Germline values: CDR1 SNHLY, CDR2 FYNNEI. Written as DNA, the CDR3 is TGTGCCAGCAGCCTGAGTGGGACGGGAAACTATGGCTACACCTTC. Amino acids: CASSLSGTGNYGYTF.

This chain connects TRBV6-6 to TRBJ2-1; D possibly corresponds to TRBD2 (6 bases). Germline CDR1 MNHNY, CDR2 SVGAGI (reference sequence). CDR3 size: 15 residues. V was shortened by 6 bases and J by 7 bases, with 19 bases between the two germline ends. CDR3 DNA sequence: TGTGCCAGCAGCTCCCGCCGGGAGTCGGGGAATGAGCAGTTCTTC. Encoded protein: CASSSRRESGNEQFF.

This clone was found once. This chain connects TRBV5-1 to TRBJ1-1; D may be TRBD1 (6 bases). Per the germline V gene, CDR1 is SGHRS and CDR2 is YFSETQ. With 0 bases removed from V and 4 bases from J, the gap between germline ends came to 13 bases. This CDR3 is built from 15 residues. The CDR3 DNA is TGCGCCAGCAGCTTGGTTCCAGGGGTGGTCACTGAAGCTTTCTTT. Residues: CASSLVPGVVTEAFF.

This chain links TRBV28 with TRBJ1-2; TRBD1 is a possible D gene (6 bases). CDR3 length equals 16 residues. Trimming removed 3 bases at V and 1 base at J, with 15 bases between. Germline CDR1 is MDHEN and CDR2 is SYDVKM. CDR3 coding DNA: TGTGCCAGCAGTTTTTTCCGACAGGTCTTTAACTATGGCTACACCTTC. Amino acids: CASSFFRQVFNYGYTF.

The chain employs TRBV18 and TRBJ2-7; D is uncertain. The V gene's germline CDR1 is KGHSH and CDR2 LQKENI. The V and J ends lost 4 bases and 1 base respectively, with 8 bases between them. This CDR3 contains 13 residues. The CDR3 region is CASSRAGSYEQYF. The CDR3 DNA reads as TGTGCCAGCTCACGGGCCGGATCCTACGAGCAGTACTTC. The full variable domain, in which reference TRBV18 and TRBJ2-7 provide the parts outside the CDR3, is NAGVMQNPRHLVRRRGQEARLRCSPMKGHSHVYWYRQLPEEGLKFMVYLQKENIIDESGMPKERFSAEFPKEGPSILRIQQVVRGDSAAYFCASSRAGSYEQYFGPGTRLTVT.

CDR3 residues: CASSSWTSGSYNEQFF. The CDR3 nucleotides are TGTGCCAGCAGCAGCTGGACTAGCGGGAGCTACAATGAGCAGTTCTTC. The gene calls are TRBV7-2 and TRBJ2-1, with TRBD2 matching over 13 bases. Trimming cost V 5 bases and J 3 bases; bases outside gene matches: 4. Germline CDR1 reads SGHTA; CDR2 reads FQGNSA. The length of the CDR3 is 16 residues.

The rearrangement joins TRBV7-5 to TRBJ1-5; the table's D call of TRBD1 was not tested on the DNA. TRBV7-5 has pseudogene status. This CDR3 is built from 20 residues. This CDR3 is CVRSLRVSLDRPNSNQPQHF. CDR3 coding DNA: TGTGTCAGAAGCTTAAGGGTCTCCCTCGACAGACCAAATAGCAATCAGCCCCAGCATTTT.

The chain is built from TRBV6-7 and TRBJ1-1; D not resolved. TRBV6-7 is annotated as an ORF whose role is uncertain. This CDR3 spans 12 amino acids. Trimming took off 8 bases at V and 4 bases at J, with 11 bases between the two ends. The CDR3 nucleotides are TGTGCCAGCCAGAATGGGAGCACTGAAGCTTTCTTT. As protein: CASQNGSTEAFF.

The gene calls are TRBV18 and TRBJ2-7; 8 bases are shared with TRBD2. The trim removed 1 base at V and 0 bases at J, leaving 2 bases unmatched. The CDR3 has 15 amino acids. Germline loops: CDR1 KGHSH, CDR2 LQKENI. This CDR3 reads CASSPQSGSSYEQYF. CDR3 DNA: TGTGCCAGCTCACCACAAAGCGGGAGCTCCTACGAGCAGTACTTC.

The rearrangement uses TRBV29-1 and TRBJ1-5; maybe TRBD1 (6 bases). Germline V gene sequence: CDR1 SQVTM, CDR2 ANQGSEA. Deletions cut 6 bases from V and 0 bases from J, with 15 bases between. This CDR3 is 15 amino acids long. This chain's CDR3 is CSVRGTLDSNQPQHF. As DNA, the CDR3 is TGCAGCGTCCGGGGGACACTCGATAGCAATCAGCCCCAGCATTTT. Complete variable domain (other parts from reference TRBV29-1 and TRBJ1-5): SAVISQKPSRDICQRGTSLTIQCQVDSQVTMMFWYRQQPGQSLTLIATANQGSEATYESGFVIDKFPISRPNLTFSTLTVSNMSPEDSSIYLCSVRGTLDSNQPQHFGDGTRLSIL.

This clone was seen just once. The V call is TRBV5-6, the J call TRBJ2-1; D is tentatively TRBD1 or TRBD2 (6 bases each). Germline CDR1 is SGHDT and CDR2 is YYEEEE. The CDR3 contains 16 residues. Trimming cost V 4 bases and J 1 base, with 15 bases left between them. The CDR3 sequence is CASSPRGRGSYNEQFF. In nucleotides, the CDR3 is TGTGCCAGCAGCCCGCGGGGCAGGGGATCCTACAATGAGCAGTTCTTC.

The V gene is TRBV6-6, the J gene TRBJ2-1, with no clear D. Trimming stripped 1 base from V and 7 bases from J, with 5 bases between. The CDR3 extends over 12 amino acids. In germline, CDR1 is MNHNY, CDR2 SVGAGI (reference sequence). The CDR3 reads CASSYYGNEQFF. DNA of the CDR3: TGTGCCAGCAGTTACTATGGGAATGAGCAGTTCTTC.

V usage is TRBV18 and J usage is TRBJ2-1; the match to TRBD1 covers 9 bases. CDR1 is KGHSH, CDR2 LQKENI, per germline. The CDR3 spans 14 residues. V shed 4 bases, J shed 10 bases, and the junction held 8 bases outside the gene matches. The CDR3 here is CASSLGTGLWEQFF. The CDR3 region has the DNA TGTGCCAGCTCACTCGGGACAGGGTTATGGGAGCAGTTCTTC.

CDR3 nucleotide sequence: TGTGCCAGCAGCTTCAAGGGGGACAGGAGCAATCAGCCCCAGCATTTT. Translating gives CASSFKGDRSNQPQHF. V is TRBV5-8 and J is TRBJ1-5, with 8 bases identical to TRBD1. Germline V gives CDR1 SGHTS, CDR2 YDEGEE. There are 16 residues in the CDR3. The junction had 5 bases not matched to a gene; V was cut back by 2 bases and J by 1 base.

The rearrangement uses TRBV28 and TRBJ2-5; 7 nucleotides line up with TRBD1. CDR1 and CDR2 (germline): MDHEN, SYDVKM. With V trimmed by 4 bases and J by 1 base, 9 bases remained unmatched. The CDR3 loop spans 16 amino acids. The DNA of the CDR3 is TGTGCCAGCAGTTCCCTGGACAGGATCTCCCAAGAGACCCAGTACTTC. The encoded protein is CASSSLDRISQETQYF.

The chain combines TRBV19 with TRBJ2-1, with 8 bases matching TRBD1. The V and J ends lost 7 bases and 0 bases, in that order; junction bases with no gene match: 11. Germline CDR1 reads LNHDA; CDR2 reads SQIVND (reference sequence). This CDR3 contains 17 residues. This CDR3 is CASTRSRGRYSYNEQFF. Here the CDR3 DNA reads TGTGCCAGTACCCGATCCAGGGGGCGATACTCCTACAATGAGCAGTTCTTC.

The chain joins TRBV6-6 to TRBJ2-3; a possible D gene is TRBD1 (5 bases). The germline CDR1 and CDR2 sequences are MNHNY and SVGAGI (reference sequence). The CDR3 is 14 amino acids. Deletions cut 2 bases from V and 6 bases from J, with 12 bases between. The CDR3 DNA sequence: TGTGCCAGCAGTTACGGGCAGGGTGTGGATACGCAGTATTTT. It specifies CASSYGQGVDTQYF.

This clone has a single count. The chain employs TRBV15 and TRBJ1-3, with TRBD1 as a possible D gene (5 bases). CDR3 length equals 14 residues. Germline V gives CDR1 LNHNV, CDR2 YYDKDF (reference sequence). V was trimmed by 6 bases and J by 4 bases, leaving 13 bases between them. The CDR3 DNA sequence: TGTGCCACCAGGCTAGGTAGGGGAGGAAACACCATATATTTT. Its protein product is CATRLGRGGNTIYF.

CDR3 residues: CASSPLGGGAGEKLFF. CDR3 DNA sequence: TGTGCCAGCAGCCCCCTGGGCGGGGGCGCCGGGGAAAAACTGTTTTTT. V is TRBV7-9 and J is TRBJ1-4; perhaps TRBD1 as D (6 bases). Per the germline V gene, CDR1 is SEHNR and CDR2 is FQNEAQ (reference sequence). Trimming took 5 bases from V and 8 from J, leaving 21 bases between them. The CDR3 is 16 residues long.

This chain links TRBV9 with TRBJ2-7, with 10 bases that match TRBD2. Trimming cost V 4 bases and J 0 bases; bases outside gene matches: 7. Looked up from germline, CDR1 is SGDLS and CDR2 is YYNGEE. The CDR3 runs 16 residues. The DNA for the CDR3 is TGTGCCAGCAGCCCACGGACTAGCGGTTTCTCCTACGAGCAGTACTTC. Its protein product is CASSPRTSGFSYEQYF.

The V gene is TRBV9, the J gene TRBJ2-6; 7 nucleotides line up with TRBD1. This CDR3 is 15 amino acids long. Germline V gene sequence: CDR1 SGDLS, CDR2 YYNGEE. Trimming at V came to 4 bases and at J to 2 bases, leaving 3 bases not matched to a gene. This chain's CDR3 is CASSPTGTGANVLTF. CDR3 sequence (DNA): TGTGCCAGCAGCCCGACAGGGACTGGGGCCAACGTCCTGACTTTC.

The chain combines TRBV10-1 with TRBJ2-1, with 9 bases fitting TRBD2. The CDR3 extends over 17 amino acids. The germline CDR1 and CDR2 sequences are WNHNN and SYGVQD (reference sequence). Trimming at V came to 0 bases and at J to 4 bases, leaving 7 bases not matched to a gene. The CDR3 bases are TGCGCCAGCAGTGAGTCCTCCCTAGCGGGAACTTACAATGAGCAGTTCTTC. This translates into CASSESSLAGTYNEQFF.

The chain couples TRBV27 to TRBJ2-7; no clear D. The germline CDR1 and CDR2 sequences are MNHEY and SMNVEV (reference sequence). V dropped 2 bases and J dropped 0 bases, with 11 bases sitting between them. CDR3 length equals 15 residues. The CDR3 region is CASSLKASSSYEQYF. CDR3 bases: TGTGCCAGCAGTTTAAAGGCGTCGAGCTCCTACGAGCAGTACTTC.

The CDR3 nucleotides read TGTGCCAGCAGCTCGGGACAACTAGCGGGAGTGGAGTTGAGTGAGCAGTTCTTC. Amino acid sequence: CASSSGQLAGVELSEQFF. This chain joins TRBV7-8 and TRBJ2-1, with 11 positions matching TRBD2. The ends lost 4 bases at V and 9 bases at J; junction bases unmatched: 17. The CDR3 is made up of 18 amino acids. The germline CDR1 and CDR2 sequences are SGHVS and FQNEAQ.

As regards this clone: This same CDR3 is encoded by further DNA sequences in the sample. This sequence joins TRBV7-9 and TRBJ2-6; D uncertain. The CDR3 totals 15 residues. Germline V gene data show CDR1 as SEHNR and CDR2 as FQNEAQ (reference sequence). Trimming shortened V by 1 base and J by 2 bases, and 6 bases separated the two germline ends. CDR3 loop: CASSLGVPGANVLTF. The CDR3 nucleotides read TGTGCCAGCAGCTTAGGGGTTCCTGGGGCCAACGTCCTGACTTTC.

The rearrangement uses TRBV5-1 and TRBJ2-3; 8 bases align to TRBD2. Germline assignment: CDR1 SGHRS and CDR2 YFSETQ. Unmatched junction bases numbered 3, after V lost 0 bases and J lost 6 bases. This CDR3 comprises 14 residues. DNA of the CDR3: TGCGCCAGCAGCTTGGGCGGGAGGATTGATACGCAGTATTTT. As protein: CASSLGGRIDTQYF.

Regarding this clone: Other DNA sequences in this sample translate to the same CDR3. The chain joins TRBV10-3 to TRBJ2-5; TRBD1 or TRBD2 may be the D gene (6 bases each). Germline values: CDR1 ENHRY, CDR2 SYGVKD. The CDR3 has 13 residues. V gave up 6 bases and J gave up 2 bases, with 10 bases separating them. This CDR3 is CAISGGGQETQYF. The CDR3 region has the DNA TGTGCCATCAGCGGAGGGGGGCAAGAGACCCAGTACTTC.